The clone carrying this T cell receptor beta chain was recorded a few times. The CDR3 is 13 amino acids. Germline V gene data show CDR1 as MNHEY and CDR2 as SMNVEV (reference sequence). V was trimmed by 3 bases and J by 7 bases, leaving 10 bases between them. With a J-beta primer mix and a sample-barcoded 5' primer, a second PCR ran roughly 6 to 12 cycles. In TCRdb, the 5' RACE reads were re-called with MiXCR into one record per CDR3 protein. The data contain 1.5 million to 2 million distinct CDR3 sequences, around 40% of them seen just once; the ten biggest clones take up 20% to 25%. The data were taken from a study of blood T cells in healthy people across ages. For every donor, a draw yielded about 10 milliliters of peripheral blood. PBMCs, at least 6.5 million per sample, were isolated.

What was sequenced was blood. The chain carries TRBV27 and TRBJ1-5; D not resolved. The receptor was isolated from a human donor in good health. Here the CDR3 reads CASSFGFGQPQHF. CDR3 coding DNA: TGTGCCAGCAGTTTCGGCTTCGGACAGCCCCAGCATTTT.